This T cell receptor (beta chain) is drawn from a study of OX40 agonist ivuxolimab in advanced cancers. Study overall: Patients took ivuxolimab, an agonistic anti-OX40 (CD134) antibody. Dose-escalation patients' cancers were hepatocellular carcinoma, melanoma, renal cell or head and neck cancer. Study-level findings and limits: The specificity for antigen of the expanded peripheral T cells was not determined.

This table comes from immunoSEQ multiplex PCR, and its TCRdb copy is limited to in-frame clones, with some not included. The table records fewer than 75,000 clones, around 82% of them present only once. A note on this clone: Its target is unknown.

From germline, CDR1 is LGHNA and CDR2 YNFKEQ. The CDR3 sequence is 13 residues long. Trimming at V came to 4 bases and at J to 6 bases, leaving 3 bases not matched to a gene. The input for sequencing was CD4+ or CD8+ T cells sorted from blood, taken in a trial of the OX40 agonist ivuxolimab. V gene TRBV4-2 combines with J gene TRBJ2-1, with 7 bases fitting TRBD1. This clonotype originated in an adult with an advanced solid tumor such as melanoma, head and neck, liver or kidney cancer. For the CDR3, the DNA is TGTGCCAGCAGCCCGGGACAGTTCAATGAGCAGTTCTTC. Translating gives CASSPGQFNEQFF.